The rows below give T cell receptor beta chains drawn from one sample of a study of cytomegalovirus exposure and HLA in healthy donors. Libraries were prepared by immunoSEQ multiplex PCR; TCRdb keeps only in-frame clonotypes and omits some of them. The sample consists of about 280,000 clones, roughly 89% of them appearing once. Material: PBMCs. These receptors came from a woman between 18 and 29 years old in good health and CMV-seronegative. Each CDR3 is given with its conserved first and last residue. Fields, in order: J gene, D gene, V gene, CDR3 protein, CDR3 DNA. The D gene is left open where the match is weak.

J: TRBJ1-6; D: NA; V: TRBV27; CDR3: CASSIQGSPLHF; DNA: TGTGCCAGCTCTATACAGGGTTCACCCCTCCACTTT
J: TRBJ1-2; D: NA; V: TRBV30; CDR3: CAGPNSFNYGYTF; DNA: TGTGCCGGCCCTAACAGCTTTAACTATGGCTACACCTTC
J: TRBJ2-3; D: TRBD2; V: TRBV10-1; CDR3: CASYGLAGGADTQYF; DNA: TGCGCCAGCTACGGACTAGCGGGGGGCGCAGATACGCAGTATTTT
J: TRBJ2-7; D: TRBD2; V: TRBV5-4; CDR3: CASSLPGLAGGPVEQYF; DNA: TGTGCCAGCAGCTTACCGGGACTAGCGGGGGGGCCGGTCGAGCAGTACTTC
J: TRBJ2-1; D: NA; V: TRBV7-9; CDR3: CASSLGLRVAGDLGSKQFF; DNA: TGTGCCAGCAGCTTAGGTTTGAGGGTTGCGGGCGACCTCGGCTCCAAGCAGTTCTTC
J: TRBJ1-3; D: TRBD1; V: TRBV4-2; CDR3: CASSHEGRRGQGPPNTIYF; DNA: TGTGCCAGCAGCCATGAGGGTCGTCGGGGACAGGGCCCCCCAAACACCATATATTTT
J: TRBJ1-5; D: NA; V: TRBV2; CDR3: CASSDGGGKSNQPQHF; DNA: TGTGCCAGCAGTGATGGGGGAGGGAAAAGCAATCAGCCCCAGCATTTT
J: TRBJ2-7; D: TRBD2; V: TRBV5-1; CDR3: CASSSALLAGAAYEQYF; DNA: TGCGCCAGCAGCAGTGCGCTACTAGCGGGCGCGGCCTACGAGCAGTACTTC
J: TRBJ1-2; D: NA; V: TRBV7-9; CDR3: CASSLSPGTAYGYTF; DNA: TGTGCCAGCAGCTTATCCCCCGGGACTGCATATGGCTACACCTTC
J: TRBJ2-5; D: TRBD1; V: TRBV6-6; CDR3: CASSGDRAQETQYF; DNA: TGTGCCAGCAGCGGAGACAGGGCCCAAGAGACCCAGTACTTC